The 8 T cell receptor beta chains given below trace back to one sample, sequenced in a study of identical twins. A single record per CDR3 protein comes from TCRdb applying MiXCR to the 5' RACE reads. The table records approximately 550,000 distinct CDR3 sequences, about a fifth of them present only once. This sample also appeared in a second study, on yellow fever vaccine responses in identical twins.

Input material: CD4+ T cells sorted from blood. These receptors were collected from a woman younger than 30 in good health.

The rearrangement uses TRBV7-2 and TRBJ1-1; the D is unclear. The CDR3 is made up of 14 amino acids. V lost 5 bases and J lost 1, with 11 bases in between. Germline V gene sequence: CDR1 SGHTA, CDR2 FQGNSA. CDR3 bases: TGTGCCAGCAGCCGCGGTGGAAGGAACACTGAAGCTTTCTTT. Translating it yields CASSRGGRNTEAFF.

This clonotype has more than one count but fewer than ten. The rearrangement links TRBV3-1 to TRBJ2-2, with D possibly being TRBD2 (7 bases). Germline CDR1 LGHDT, CDR2 YNNKEL (reference sequence). The ends were cut back, 5 bases at V and 0 bases at J, with 13 bases in the middle. There are 16 residues in the CDR3. CDR3 nucleotide sequence: TGTGCCAGCAGCGCCAGAGGGGGGGCGAACACCGGGGAGCTGTTTTTT. Translated, it gives CASSARGGANTGELFF.

The chain has TRBV29-1 and TRBJ2-5; no clear D. CDR3 length: 14 residues. Trimming cost V 4 bases and J 0 bases, with 12 bases left between them. Germline assignment: CDR1 SQVTM and CDR2 ANQGSEA. The CDR3 DNA sequence: TGCAGCGTTGTTAGTCGACATTACCAAGAGACCCAGTACTTC. This sequence encodes CSVVSRHYQETQYF.

A few counts support this clonotype. The V gene is TRBV12-3 or TRBV12-4, the J gene TRBJ2-5; no clear D. Deletions cut 7 bases from V and 2 bases from J, with 14 bases between. This CDR3 comprises 14 residues. The CDR3 region is CASTHGSEQETQYF. DNA of the CDR3: TGTGCCAGCACCCATGGGTCGGAACAAGAGACCCAGTACTTC.

This clonotype appeared a few times. The V gene is TRBV7-3, the J gene TRBJ1-2; the match to TRBD1 covers 9 bases. Trimming cost V 2 bases and J 8 bases; bases outside gene matches: 3. The CDR3 sequence is 13 residues long. The V gene's germline CDR1 is SGHTA and CDR2 FQGTGA. The CDR3 is CASSLAGTGGYTF. The CDR3 DNA reads as TGTGCCAGCAGCTTAGCCGGGACAGGGGGCTACACCTTC.

A few counts support this clonotype. The genes are TRBV4-1 and TRBJ2-7; D remains ambiguous. CDR3 length: 13 residues. CDR1 is MGHRA and CDR2 is YSYEKL in the germline V gene. The V end was cut by 0 bases, the J end by 3 bases, with 6 bases between. CDR3 DNA sequence: TGCGCCAGCAGCCAAGAGAGCAGCTACGAGCAGTACGTC. Translation gives CASSQESSYEQYV.

This clonotype has only a few counts. The rearrangement uses TRBV5-1 and TRBJ2-3, with 9 bases matching TRBD2. The CDR3 is made up of 16 amino acids. Unmatched junction bases numbered 8, after V lost 6 bases and J lost 0 bases. Germline CDR1 reads SGHRS; CDR2 reads YFSETQ. CDR3 in amino acids: CASKLTSGSSTDTQYF. CDR3 DNA: TGCGCCAGCAAATTGACTAGCGGATCTAGCACAGATACGCAGTATTTT.

This clonotype was seen a handful of times. V usage is TRBV6-1 and J usage is TRBJ2-1; 8 bases match TRBD2. CDR1 and CDR2 from the germline V gene are MNHNS and SASEGT. V trimming: 6 bases; J trimming: 12 bases; junction bases outside the gene matches: 10. The CDR3 loop spans 13 amino acids. CDR3 protein: CASRGTSSSWQFF. DNA for the CDR3: TGTGCCAGCAGGGGGACTAGTTCTTCATGGCAGTTCTTC.